This T cell receptor beta chain derives from a study of cytomegalovirus exposure and HLA in healthy donors. PCR used 60 Vbeta primers and 13 Jbeta primers. This table comes from immunoSEQ multiplex PCR, and its TCRdb copy is limited to in-frame clones, with some not included. Of 100,000 to 150,000 clones detected, around 82% appear once; the ten largest clones hold approximately 1.7%. Losses at the gene ends were 5 bases for V and 0 bases for J; bases not matched to a gene: 7. Germline loops: CDR1 MGHDK, CDR2 SYGVNS. The CDR3 is 16 residues long. The sequence came from a boy aged 5-17 years in good health and CMV-seronegative. Sequencing was performed on PBMCs. This chain links TRBV25-1 with TRBJ1-1; 9 bases map to TRBD1. The CDR3: CASSTIGQGLNTEAFF. In DNA form, the CDR3 reads TGTGCCAGCAGTACGATCGGACAGGGGTTGAACACTGAAGCTTTCTTT.